The source of this T cell receptor beta chain is a study of shared clonotypes between healthy human individuals. The deep-level immunoSEQ assay was used. TCRdb keeps only in-frame clones here, not all; method: immunoSEQ multiplex PCR. Of 650,000 to 750,000 clones detected, about two thirds appear once; the ten largest clones hold 1.8%. Germline values: CDR1 MNHNS, CDR2 SASEGT. Trimming stripped 4 bases from V and 5 bases from J, with 14 bases between. The CDR3 sequence is 14 residues long. This clone has just one count. Sequencing was carried out using memory CD4+ T cells sorted from blood. Noted subset: CD45RA-negative fraction. The chain employs TRBV6-1 and TRBJ1-1; D unresolved. This receptor was taken from a woman younger than 45 in good health. This chain's CDR3 is CASSVVVLATEAFF. In nucleotides, the CDR3 is TGTGCCAGCAGTGTGGTCGTCCTGGCGACTGAAGCTTTCTTT.